These 10 T cell receptor beta chains share one sample of origin, sequenced in a study of T-cell memory formation after mild COVID-19 (dated by TCRdb to the early 2020s). Receptor amplification or capture employed 5' RACE. Sequencing was carried out with an Illumina NovaSeq 6000. TCRdb ran its own pipeline on the public reads, namely fastp trimming at Q25 and MiXCR clone calling, and kept in-frame beta chains. CDR3 protein duplicates are merged, each entry listing the most common genes and DNA. The sample contains 280,000 or so distinct CDR3 sequences, approximately 8% of them found a single time. Approximately 23% of the sample is taken by the ten largest. The specimen was PBMCs or a T cell subset sorted from them (not recorded which). These receptors were taken from a man between 18 and 35 years old who had mild COVID-19 (a few samples of this study predate the infection). The sample titles of this study are shuffled in the database, so cell type and time point are left out; the donor was told from shared clones.

V is TRBV7-6 and J is TRBJ2-1; 8 bases map to TRBD2. Germline CDR1 is SGHVS and CDR2 is FNYEAQ. This CDR3 contains 14 residues. Losses at the gene ends were 5 bases for V and 6 bases for J; bases not matched to a gene: 6. The CDR3 loop is CASSTRGGANEQFF. Written as DNA, the CDR3 is TGTGCCAGCAGCACCCGGGGGGGTGCCAATGAGCAGTTCTTC.

The chain couples TRBV6-4 to TRBJ2-1, with D hard to call. V shed 4 bases and J shed 6 bases, with 10 bases lying between them. The V gene's germline CDR1 is MRHNA and CDR2 SNTAGT. The CDR3 is made up of 13 amino acids. CDR3 in DNA: TGTGCCAGCAGTGGTCCATTGAGCAATGAGCAGTTCTTC. Its protein product is CASSGPLSNEQFF.

The chain uses TRBV7-2 and TRBJ2-1, with D perhaps matching TRBD1 or TRBD2 (5 bases each). The germline gives CDR1 SGHTA, CDR2 FQGNSA. V lost 5 bases to trimming and J lost 14 bases, with 16 bases between them. This CDR3 is built from 12 residues. CDR3 residues: CASSPFVGEKFF. The DNA of the CDR3 is TGTGCCAGCAGCCCGTTTGTAGGGGAGAAGTTCTTC.

This clonotype was recorded a few times. The chain recombines TRBV20-1 with TRBJ1-2, with D perhaps matching TRBD1 (6 bases). Germline V lookup: CDR1 DFQATT, CDR2 SNEGSKA (reference sequence). The V end was cut by 3 bases, the J end by 4 bases, with 21 bases between. The length of the CDR3 is 16 residues. Written as DNA, the CDR3 is TGCAGTGCTAGGAGCCCGGACAGAGTTATCTTCTATGGCTACACCTTC. This sequence encodes CSARSPDRVIFYGYTF.

This chain links TRBV20-1 with TRBJ2-3; TRBD2 matches at 9 bases. This CDR3 contains 15 residues. Germline CDR1 reads DFQATT; CDR2 reads SNEGSKA (reference sequence). Trimming at V came to 0 bases and at J to 8 bases, leaving 9 bases not matched to a gene. The CDR3 is CSARDRRGGAGTQYF. The CDR3 DNA reads as TGCAGTGCTAGAGATCGGCGGGGGGGAGCGGGTACGCAGTATTTT.

V and J are TRBV29-1 and TRBJ2-1; maybe TRBD2 (6 bases). The CDR3 sequence is 13 residues long. The germline V gene has CDR1 SQVTM and CDR2 ANQGSEA. Trimming stripped 5 bases from V and 5 bases from J, with 13 bases between. DNA of the CDR3: TGCAGCGTTTGGAGGGAGTACAACAATGAGCAGTTCTTC. It yields the protein CSVWREYNNEQFF.

There are a few counts of this clonotype. The junction departs from germline at one end; a sequencing error may be responsible. The V call is TRBV4-1, the J call TRBJ1-2, with 10 positions matching TRBD1. Germline lookup yields CDR1 MGHRA and CDR2 YSYEKL. The CDR3 has 16 residues. CDR3 amino acids: CASRPTGTGVPYSYTF. The CDR3 DNA reads TGCGCCAGCAGGCCGACCGGGACAGGGGTTCCCTATAGCTACACCTTC.

This clonotype was recorded a few times. This sequence joins TRBV5-1 and TRBJ2-7, with 7 bases lining up with TRBD1. V trimming: 4 bases; J trimming: 4 bases; junction bases outside the gene matches: 5. Germline V lookup: CDR1 SGHRS, CDR2 YFSETQ. The CDR3 runs 13 residues. The CDR3 loop is CASSRDREYEQYF. The CDR3 DNA sequence: TGCGCCAGCAGCCGGGACAGAGAGTACGAGCAGTACTTC.

This clonotype has only a few counts. The V call is TRBV12-3 or TRBV12-4, the J call TRBJ2-1; 8 bases match TRBD2. V shed 4 bases and J 2 bases; nucleotides not matched to a gene: 10. This CDR3 contains 17 residues. CDR3 sequence: CASSYEIHSGAYNEQFF. CDR3 coding DNA: TGTGCCAGCAGTTACGAAATTCATAGCGGGGCCTACAATGAGCAGTTCTTC.

Ten or more counts support this clonotype. The J gene is TRBJ1-5, the V gene TRBV27; 9 nucleotides line up with TRBD1. V shed 5 bases and J 2 bases; nucleotides not matched to a gene: 7. Germline lookup yields CDR1 MNHEY and CDR2 SMNVEV (reference sequence). The CDR3 has 16 amino acids. The CDR3 DNA sequence: TGTGCCAGCAGTGCGACAGGGGGGTACGGCAATCAGCCCCAGCATTTT. It is translated as CASSATGGYGNQPQHF.